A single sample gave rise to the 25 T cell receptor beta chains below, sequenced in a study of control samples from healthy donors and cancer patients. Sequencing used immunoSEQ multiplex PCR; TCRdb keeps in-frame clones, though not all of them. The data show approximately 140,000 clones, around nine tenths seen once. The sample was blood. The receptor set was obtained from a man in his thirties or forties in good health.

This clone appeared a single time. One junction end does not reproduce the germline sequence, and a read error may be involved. The CDR3 is CASSLAPGTLSGEQYF. DNA for the CDR3: TGTGCCAGCAGTTTAGCACCCGGGACATTATCAGGCGAGCAGTACTTC. V usage is TRBV7-6 and J usage is TRBJ2-7; D is possibly TRBD1 (6 bases). This CDR3 is built from 16 residues. Germline V gene data show CDR1 as SGHVS and CDR2 as FNYEAQ.

The CDR3 reads CASSLSDTTDTQYF. For the CDR3, the DNA is TGTGCCAGCAGTTTATCGGACACAACAGATACGCAGTATTTT. The rearrangement uses TRBV27 and TRBJ2-3, with TRBD1 as a possible D gene (5 bases). V shed 0 bases and J shed 3 bases, with 7 bases lying between them. This CDR3 has 14 residues. Germline V CDR1 and CDR2: MNHEY, SMNVEV (reference sequence).

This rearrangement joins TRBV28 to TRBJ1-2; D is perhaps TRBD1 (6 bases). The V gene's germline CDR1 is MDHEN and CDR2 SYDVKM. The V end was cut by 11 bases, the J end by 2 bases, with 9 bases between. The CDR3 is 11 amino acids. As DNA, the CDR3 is TGTGCCTCAGGGGTGAACTATGGCTACACCTTC. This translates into CASGVNYGYTF.

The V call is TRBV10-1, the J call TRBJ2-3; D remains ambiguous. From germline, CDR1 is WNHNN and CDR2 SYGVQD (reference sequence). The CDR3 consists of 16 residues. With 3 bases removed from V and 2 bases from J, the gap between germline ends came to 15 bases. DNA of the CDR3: TGCGCCAGCAGTGATCCGGCGCTCGGAGACACAGATACGCAGTATTTT. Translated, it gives CASSDPALGDTDTQYF.

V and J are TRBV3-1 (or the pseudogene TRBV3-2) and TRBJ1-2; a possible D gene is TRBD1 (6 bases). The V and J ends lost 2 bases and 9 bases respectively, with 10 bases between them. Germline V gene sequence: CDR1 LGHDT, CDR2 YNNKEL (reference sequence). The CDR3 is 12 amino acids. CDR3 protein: CASSQLGGRYTF. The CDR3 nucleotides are TGTGCCAGCAGCCAACTTGGGGGGCGCTACACCTTC.

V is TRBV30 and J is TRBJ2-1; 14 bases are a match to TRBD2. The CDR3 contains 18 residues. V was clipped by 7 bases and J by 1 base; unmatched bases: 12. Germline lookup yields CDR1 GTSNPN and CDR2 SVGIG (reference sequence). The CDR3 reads CAFPRTSGRKSSYNEQFF. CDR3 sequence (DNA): TGTGCCTTCCCCCGGACTAGCGGGAGGAAGAGTTCCTACAATGAGCAGTTCTTC.

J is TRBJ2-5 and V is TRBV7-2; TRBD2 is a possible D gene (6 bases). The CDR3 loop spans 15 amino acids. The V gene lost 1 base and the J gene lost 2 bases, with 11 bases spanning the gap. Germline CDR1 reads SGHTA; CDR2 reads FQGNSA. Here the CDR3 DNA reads TGTGCCAGCAGCTTAGGGGCGGGGTATCAAGAGACCCAGTACTTC. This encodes CASSLGAGYQETQYF.

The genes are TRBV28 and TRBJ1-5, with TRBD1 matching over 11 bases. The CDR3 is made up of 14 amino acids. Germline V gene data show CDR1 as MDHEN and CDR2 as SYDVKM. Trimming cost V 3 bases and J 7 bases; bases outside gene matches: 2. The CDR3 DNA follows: TGTGCCAGCAGTTTGGGACAGGGGGGACAGCCCCAGCATTTT. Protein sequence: CASSLGQGGQPQHF.

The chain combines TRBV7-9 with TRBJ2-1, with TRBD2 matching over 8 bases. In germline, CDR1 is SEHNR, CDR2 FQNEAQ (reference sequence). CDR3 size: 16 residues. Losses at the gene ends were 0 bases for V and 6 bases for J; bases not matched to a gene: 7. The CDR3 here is CASSLASGSVFNEQFF. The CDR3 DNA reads TGTGCCAGCAGCTTAGCGAGCGGGAGTGTCTTCAATGAGCAGTTCTTC.

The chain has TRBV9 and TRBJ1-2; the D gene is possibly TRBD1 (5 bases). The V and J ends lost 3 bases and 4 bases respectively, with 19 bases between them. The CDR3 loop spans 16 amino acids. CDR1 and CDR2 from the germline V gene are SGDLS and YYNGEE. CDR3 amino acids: CASSATPQDSAYGYTF. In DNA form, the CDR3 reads TGTGCCAGCAGCGCAACCCCACAGGACTCCGCCTATGGCTACACCTTC.

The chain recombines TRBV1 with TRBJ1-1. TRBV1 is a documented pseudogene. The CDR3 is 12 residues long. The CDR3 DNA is TGCACCAGCAGTTTAAGGGTGGCTGAAGCTTTCTTT. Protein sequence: CTSSLRVAEAFF.

CDR3 in amino acids: CASRRQQGARFDEQFF. DNA for the CDR3: TGTGCCAGCAGACGCCAACAGGGGGCGCGTTTCGATGAGCAGTTCTTC. The chain combines TRBV7-2 with TRBJ2-1, with TRBD1 matching 9 bases. The CDR3 is 16 amino acids. The germline gives CDR1 SGHTA, CDR2 FQGNSA. The junction had 14 bases not matched to a gene; V was cut back by 6 bases and J by 8 bases.

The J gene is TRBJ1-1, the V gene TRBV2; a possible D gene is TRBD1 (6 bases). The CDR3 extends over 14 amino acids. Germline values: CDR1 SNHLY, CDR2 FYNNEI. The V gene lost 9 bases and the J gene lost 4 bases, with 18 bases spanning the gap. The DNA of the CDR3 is TGTGCCAGTGTGGGTCAGGGGAAGGTCACTGAAGCTTTCTTT. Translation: CASVGQGKVTEAFF.

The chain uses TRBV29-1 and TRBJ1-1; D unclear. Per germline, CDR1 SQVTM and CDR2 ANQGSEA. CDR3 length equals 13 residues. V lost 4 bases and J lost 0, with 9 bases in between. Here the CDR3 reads CSVVRQLNTEAFF. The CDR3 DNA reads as TGCAGCGTTGTCCGTCAGTTGAACACTGAAGCTTTCTTT.

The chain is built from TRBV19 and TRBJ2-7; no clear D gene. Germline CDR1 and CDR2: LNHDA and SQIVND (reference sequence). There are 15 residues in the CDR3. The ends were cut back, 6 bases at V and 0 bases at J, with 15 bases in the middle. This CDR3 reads CASSGGRSHSYEQYF. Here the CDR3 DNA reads TGTGCCAGTAGCGGTGGCAGGTCACACTCCTACGAGCAGTACTTC.

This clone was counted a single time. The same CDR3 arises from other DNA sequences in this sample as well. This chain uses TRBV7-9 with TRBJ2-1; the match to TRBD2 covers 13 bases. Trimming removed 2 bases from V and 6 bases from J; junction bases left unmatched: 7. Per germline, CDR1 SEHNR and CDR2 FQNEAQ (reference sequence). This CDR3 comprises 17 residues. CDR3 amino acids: CASSLPQGLAGSNEQFF. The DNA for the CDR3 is TGTGCCAGCAGCTTACCCCAGGGACTAGCGGGGAGCAATGAGCAGTTCTTC.

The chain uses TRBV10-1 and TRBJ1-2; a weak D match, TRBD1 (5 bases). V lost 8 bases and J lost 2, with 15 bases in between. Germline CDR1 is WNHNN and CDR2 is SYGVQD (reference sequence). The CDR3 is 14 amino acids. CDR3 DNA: TGCGCCAGCTGGGGTGCAGGGCAAAACTATGGCTACACCTTC. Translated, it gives CASWGAGQNYGYTF.

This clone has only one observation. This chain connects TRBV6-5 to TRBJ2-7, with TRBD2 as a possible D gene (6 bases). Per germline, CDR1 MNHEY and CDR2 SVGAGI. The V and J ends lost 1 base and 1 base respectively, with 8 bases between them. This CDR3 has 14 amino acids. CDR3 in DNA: TGTGCCAGCAGTTACTTTGGGACTTCCTACGAGCAGTACTTC. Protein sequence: CASSYFGTSYEQYF.

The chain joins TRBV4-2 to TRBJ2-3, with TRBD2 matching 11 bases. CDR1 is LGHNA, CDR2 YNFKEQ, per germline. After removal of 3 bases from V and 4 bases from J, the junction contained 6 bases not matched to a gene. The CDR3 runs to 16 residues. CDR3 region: CASSQDGTSGPDTQYF. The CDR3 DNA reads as TGTGCCAGCAGCCAGGACGGGACTAGCGGACCAGATACGCAGTATTTT.

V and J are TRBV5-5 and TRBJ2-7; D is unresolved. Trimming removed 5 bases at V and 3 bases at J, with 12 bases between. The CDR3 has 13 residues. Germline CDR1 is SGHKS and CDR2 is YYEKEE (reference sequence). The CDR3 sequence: CASRLSVSYEQYF. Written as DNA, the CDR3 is TGTGCCAGCAGGCTCTCCGTCAGCTACGAGCAGTACTTC.

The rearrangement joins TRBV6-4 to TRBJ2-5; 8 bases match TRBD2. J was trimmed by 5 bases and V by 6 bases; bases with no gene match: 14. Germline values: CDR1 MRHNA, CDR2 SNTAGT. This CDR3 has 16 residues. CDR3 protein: CASRRIREGLAETQYF. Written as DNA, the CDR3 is TGTGCCAGCAGAAGGATACGGGAGGGCCTCGCGGAGACCCAGTACTTC.

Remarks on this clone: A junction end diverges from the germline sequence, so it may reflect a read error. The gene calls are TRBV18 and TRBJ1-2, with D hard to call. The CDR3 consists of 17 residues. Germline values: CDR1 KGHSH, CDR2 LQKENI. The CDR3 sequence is CASSTPLNPPDNYGYTF. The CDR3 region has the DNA TGTGCCAGCTCAACACCTCTGAACCCCCCCGACAACTATGGCTACACCTTC.

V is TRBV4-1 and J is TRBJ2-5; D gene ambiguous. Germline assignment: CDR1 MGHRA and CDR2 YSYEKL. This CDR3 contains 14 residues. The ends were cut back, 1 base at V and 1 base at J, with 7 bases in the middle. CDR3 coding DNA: TGCGCCAGCAGCCAAGTGGCTTCCCAAGAGACCCAGTACTTC. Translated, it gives CASSQVASQETQYF.

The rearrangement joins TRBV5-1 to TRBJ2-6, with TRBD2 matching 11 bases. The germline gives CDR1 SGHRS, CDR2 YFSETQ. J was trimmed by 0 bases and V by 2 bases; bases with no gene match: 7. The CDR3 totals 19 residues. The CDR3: CASSFFPTSGTSGANVLTF. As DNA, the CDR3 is TGCGCCAGCAGCTTCTTTCCGACTAGCGGGACCTCTGGGGCCAACGTCCTGACTTTC.

The CDR3 sequence: CASSSPGQGARSTEAFF. The DNA of the CDR3 is TGTGCCAGCAGCTCCCCGGGACAGGGGGCGCGTAGCACTGAAGCTTTCTTT. The V call is TRBV5-6, the J call TRBJ1-1, with TRBD1 matching over 12 bases. CDR3 length: 17 amino acids. J gave up 4 bases and V 3 bases, and 10 bases lay outside the gene matches. In germline, CDR1 is SGHDT, CDR2 YYEEEE.